These 11 T cell receptor beta chains originate from one sample sequenced in a study of blood T cell repertoires in COVID-19. Assay: immunoSEQ multiplex PCR; the TCRdb copy retains only in-frame clones and omits some. The sample yields some 420,000 clones, around 89% seen once. The sequencing input was PBMCs or T cells enriched from blood (not recorded which). These receptors all stem from a man younger than 45 who had recovered from COVID-19.

This clone came up a few times. The chain combines TRBV28 with TRBJ1-5; TRBD1 might be the D (6 bases). Germline assignment: CDR1 MDHEN and CDR2 SYDVKM. The CDR3 totals 15 residues. Deletions cut 3 bases from V and 1 base from J, with 10 bases between. The CDR3 DNA is TGTGCCAGCAGTTTTTACGACAGGAGCAATCAGCCCCAGCATTTT. Its protein is CASSFYDRSNQPQHF.

The rearrangement links TRBV19 to TRBJ2-1; 11 nucleotides agree with TRBD1. This CDR3 region has 17 residues. Germline CDR1 is LNHDA and CDR2 is SQIVND (reference sequence). The V gene end was trimmed by 4 bases and the J gene end by 6 bases; junction bases not matched to a gene: 11. As DNA, the CDR3 is TGTGCCAGTAGTAAGGGGATCGGACAGGGGGCTTCCAATGAGCAGTTCTTC. The encoded protein is CASSKGIGQGASNEQFF.

Written as DNA, the CDR3 is TGTGCCAGCAGTTTGCTCAGGGCCCCGAACACTGAAGCTTTCTTT. Translation: CASSLLRAPNTEAFF. The chain joins TRBV28 to TRBJ1-1, with D perhaps TRBD1 (5 bases). Germline loops: CDR1 MDHEN, CDR2 SYDVKM. This CDR3 is 15 amino acids long. The ends were cut back, 3 bases at V and 1 base at J, with 12 bases in the middle.

The chain recombines TRBV4-1 with TRBJ1-5, with D hard to call. Trimming took 4 bases from V and 2 from J, leaving 12 bases between them. This CDR3 is built from 15 residues. Per the germline V gene, CDR1 is MGHRA and CDR2 is YSYEKL. In DNA, the CDR3 is TGCGCCAGCAGCCCGGGAGGTTACGGCAATCAGCCCCAGCATTTT. Its protein is CASSPGGYGNQPQHF.

The V call is TRBV10-3, the J call TRBJ2-5, with a weak D call TRBD1 (6 bases). Trimming pared 3 bases from V and 4 bases from J, leaving 18 bases between. The CDR3 has 16 residues. Germline CDR1 and CDR2: ENHRY and SYGVKD. Written as DNA, the CDR3 is TGTGCCATCAGTGAACGGGACACGGTAGGTGGAGAGACCCAGTACTTC. It is translated as CAISERDTVGGETQYF.

This chain links TRBV11-3 with TRBJ2-3, with D unclear. V was shortened by 0 bases and J by 2 bases, with 6 bases between the two germline ends. The CDR3 extends over 14 amino acids. Germline V gives CDR1 SGHNT, CDR2 YENEEA. DNA of the CDR3: TGTGCCAGCAGCTTAGATGGCACCACAGATACGCAGTATTTT. Protein sequence: CASSLDGTTDTQYF.

This clone was detected a few times. The CDR3 DNA is TGTGCCACCGTACGTGGACAAAATCAGCCCCAGCATTTT. It is translated as CATVRGQNQPQHF. The V and J genes are TRBV6-5 and TRBJ1-5; weak D call: TRBD1 (5 bases). V was pared by 10 bases and J by 4 bases, with 14 bases between. CDR3 size: 13 residues. Germline CDR1 and CDR2: MNHEY and SVGAGI.

The V gene is TRBV11-2, the J gene TRBJ1-1; D not resolved. The V gene lost 1 base and the J gene lost 6 bases, with 12 bases spanning the gap. The CDR3 runs to 14 residues. Germline V gene lookup returns CDR1 SGHAT and CDR2 FQNNGV. CDR3 bases: TGTGCCAGCAGCTTAGCTGGAGCTCAGTCTGAAGCTTTCTTT. This gives the protein CASSLAGAQSEAFF.

The rearrangement links TRBV11-2 to TRBJ1-1; D might be TRBD1 (6 bases). Trimming took 1 base from V and 1 from J, leaving 7 bases between them. The CDR3 covers 14 residues. Germline V lookup: CDR1 SGHAT, CDR2 FQNNGV. CDR3 loop: CASSLGRGNTEAFF. The DNA of the CDR3 is TGTGCCAGCAGCTTAGGCAGGGGGAACACTGAAGCTTTCTTT. Combining the CDR3 with reference TRBV11-2 and TRBJ1-1 gives the whole variable domain EAGVAQSPRYKIIEKRQSVAFWCNPISGHATLYWYQQILGQGPKLLIQFQNNGVVDDSQLPKDRFSAERLKGVDSTLKIQPAKLEDSAVYLCASSLGRGNTEAFFGQGTRLTVV.

The V call is TRBV9, the J call TRBJ1-2; D is ambiguous. Germline V gene data show CDR1 as SGDLS and CDR2 as YYNGEE. V was trimmed by 4 bases and J by 4 bases, leaving 17 bases between them. This CDR3 comprises 15 residues. CDR3 residues: CASSPESRAIYGYTF. CDR3 sequence (DNA): TGTGCCAGCAGCCCAGAGTCGAGAGCGATCTATGGCTACACCTTC.

The chain couples TRBV27 to TRBJ2-3; maybe TRBD2 (5 bases). The CDR3 is 13 amino acids. The ends were cut back, 4 bases at V and 8 bases at J, with 13 bases in the middle. Per the germline V gene, CDR1 is MNHEY and CDR2 is SMNVEV (reference sequence). Here the CDR3 DNA reads TGTGCCAGCAGTTCCTCACTAGAGGCTACGCAGTATTTT. It specifies CASSSSLEATQYF.